Listed below are T cell receptor beta chains from one sample, sequenced in a study of T-cell memory formation after mild COVID-19. TCRdb fed the 5' RACE reads into MiXCR, producing one record per CDR3 protein. The data show about 84,000 distinct CDR3 sequences, with over 11% seen just once and around 31% held by the top ten. Sequencing was performed on PBMCs or a T cell subset sorted from them (not recorded which). These receptors were obtained from an adult woman who had mild COVID-19 (a few samples of this study predate the infection). Cell type and time point are not known. Each CDR3 is given with its conserved first and last residue. The D gene is left open where the match is weak. Clone size is given for some rows only: seen once, a few or many times, or a class if the clone is expanded.

DNA | CDR3 | D | V | size | J
TGTGCCAGCGAGGGCTGGTACCTTGCCTACGAGCAGTACTTC | CASEGWYLAYEQYF | . | TRBV2 | few | TRBJ2-7
TGTGCCAGCAGCGATGCCAGCACTGAAGCTTTCTTT | CASSDASTEAFF | . | TRBV7-9 | few | TRBJ1-1
TGTGCCAGCAGCGTGGACAGGGGGCAAACCTACAATGAGCAGTTCTTC | CASSVDRGQTYNEQFF | TRBD1 | TRBV9 | few | TRBJ2-1
TGTGCCAGCAGCATGCATACAGGGAAGGACAATTCACCCCTCCACTTT | CASSMHTGKDNSPLHF | . | TRBV7-2 | . | TRBJ1-6
TGCAGCGGTGGCGGGGCGCACACCGGGGAGCTGTTTTTT | CSGGGAHTGELFF | . | TRBV29-1 | few | TRBJ2-2
TGTGCCAGCGTCCCAAGCGTAGCGGGAGAATTGGATGAGCAGTTCTTC | CASVPSVAGELDEQFF | TRBD2 | TRBV11-2 | . | TRBJ2-1
TGTGCCAGCAGCTGGGCCGATGGGACTGCCACCCATGAGCAGTTCTTC | CASSWADGTATHEQFF | . | TRBV7-8 | many | TRBJ2-1
TGCAGTGCTAGAGATGAGGACAGGGGCTTTTACTATGGCTACACCTTC | CSARDEDRGFYYGYTF | TRBD1 | TRBV20-1 | few | TRBJ1-2
TGTGCCAGCAGCTCCGGACTAGCGGGAGGGCCTAATGAGCAGTTCTTC | CASSSGLAGGPNEQFF | TRBD2 | TRBV7-9 | few | TRBJ2-1
TGCAGCGTTGATGCGGCAGGGGGCACTGAAGCTTTCTTT | CSVDAAGGTEAFF | TRBD1 | TRBV29-1 | few | TRBJ1-1
TGTGCCAGCAGTTACCCCAACGGGCCCCTCACTGAAGCTTTCTTT | CASSYPNGPLTEAFF | . | TRBV6-6 | . | TRBJ1-1
TGTGCCAGCAGCCCAGGATCTTACTCCTACAATGAGCAGTTCTTC | CASSPGSYSYNEQFF | . | TRBV11-3 | few | TRBJ2-1
TGTGCCAGCAGCTTGGAGCCAGGAGCAAAATTGGGAGAGACCCAGTACTTC | CASSLEPGAKLGETQYF | . | TRBV5-4 | few | TRBJ2-5
TGTGCCATCAGTGAACTAGCGGGGCCCTACGAGCAGTACTTC | CAISELAGPYEQYF | TRBD2 | TRBV10-3 | few | TRBJ2-7
TGTGCCAGCAGCGCCGACTCTTACGAGCAGTACTTC | CASSADSYEQYF | . | TRBV9 | . | TRBJ2-7
TGTGCCAGCAGTTTAGAAGTCGGGTACAATGAGCAGTTCTTC | CASSLEVGYNEQFF | . | TRBV12-3/TRBV12-4 | many | TRBJ2-1
TGTGCCAGCAGTTACCAACAGCCCCAAGAGACCCAGTACTTC | CASSYQQPQETQYF | . | TRBV6-6 | . | TRBJ2-5
TGTGCCAGCAGCTATCGGGGGAACACTGAAGCTTTCTTT | CASSYRGNTEAFF | . | TRBV7-9 | few | TRBJ1-1
TGTGCCAGCAGTTCGGGGACGGAGGTCTCCTACGAGCAGTACTTC | CASSSGTEVSYEQYF | . | TRBV6-5 | . | TRBJ2-7
TGCGCCAGCAGCCAAGAATCCGTCCCGAGCGTTAATGAGCAGTTCTTC | CASSQESVPSVNEQFF | . | TRBV4-1 | few | TRBJ2-1
TGTGCCAGCAGCGTCCTACTAGCGGGAGACGAGCAGTACTTC | CASSVLLAGDEQYF | TRBD2 | TRBV9 | few | TRBJ2-7
TGTGCCAGCAGCTTAGCGCAGGGGGGTAGGTGCGAGCAGTACTTC | CASSLAQGGRCEQYF | . | TRBV7-7 | few | TRBJ2-7
TGCAGCGTTGAAGAGGCCGATTCGGACACCGGGGAGCTGTTTTTT | CSVEEADSDTGELFF | . | TRBV29-1 | . | TRBJ2-2
TGCAGCGTTGCAGGGGCGCCCTACGAGCAGTACTTC | CSVAGAPYEQYF | . | TRBV29-1 | few | TRBJ2-7
TGTGCCAGCAGCCCTAGAAGGACCGGGGGGCTTGCAGATACGCAGTATTTT | CASSPRRTGGLADTQYF | . | TRBV7-9 | few | TRBJ2-3